The 23 T cell receptor beta chains below all came from one sample that was sequenced in a study of CD8 T cells in ankylosing spondylitis. MiXCR, run by TCRdb on the 5' RACE reads, gives a single entry per CDR3 protein. The table includes 190,000 or so distinct CDR3 sequences, about 13% detected once. Sequenced: blood, either unsorted or a sorted T cell fraction (not recorded which). The receptor set was obtained from a male donor with ankylosing spondylitis or in good health (not recorded which).

This clonotype was recorded a few times. The chain has TRBV10-3 and TRBJ2-3, with 11 bases identical to TRBD2. The junction had 4 bases not matched to a gene; V was cut back by 8 bases and J by 6 bases. From germline, CDR1 is ENHRY and CDR2 SYGVKD. The CDR3 loop spans 13 amino acids. The CDR3 here is CAILAGGRDTQYF. The CDR3 DNA reads as TGTGCCATCTTAGCGGGGGGGCGTGATACGCAGTATTTT.

The J gene is TRBJ2-5, the V gene TRBV11-3; D perhaps matches TRBD2 (6 bases). This CDR3 contains 13 residues. V shed 3 bases and J shed 5 bases, with 10 bases lying between them. Germline lookup yields CDR1 SGHNT and CDR2 YENEEA. The CDR3 reads CASSLAGKETQYF. Written as DNA, the CDR3 is TGTGCCAGCAGCTTGGCGGGGAAGGAGACCCAGTACTTC.

Concerning this clonotype itself: Possible read error: a much larger clone is one base away. This rearrangement joins TRBV6-1 to TRBJ2-1; 8 bases align to TRBD2. Germline CDR1 MNHNS, CDR2 SASEGT. This CDR3 comprises 14 residues. In DNA form, the CDR3 reads TGTGCCAGCACTGAAAGCGGGAGCTACAATGAGCAGTTCTTC. It translates to CASTESGSYNEQFF.

This clonotype was found a few times. The genes are TRBV10-3 and TRBJ1-2; D is undetermined. Germline loops: CDR1 ENHRY, CDR2 SYGVKD. The CDR3 is 12 amino acids. Trimming removed 5 bases at V and 4 bases at J, with 8 bases between. CDR3 amino acids: CAISQSGYGYTF. CDR3 DNA: TGTGCCATCAGTCAGAGTGGCTATGGCTACACCTTC.

The V gene is TRBV15, the J gene TRBJ2-7; the match to TRBD1 covers 8 bases. This CDR3 contains 14 residues. CDR1 is LNHNV and CDR2 is YYDKDF in the germline V gene (reference sequence). V shed 3 bases, J shed 9 bases, and the junction held 10 bases outside the gene matches. The DNA for the CDR3 is TGTGCCACCAGCAGCAGAGGACAGGGCAGACGGCAGTACTTC. Protein: CATSSRGQGRRQYF.

Only a few counts were recorded for this clonotype. The chain recombines TRBV6-1 with TRBJ2-3; TRBD2 matches 8 bases. CDR1 is MNHNS and CDR2 is SASEGT in the germline V gene. The CDR3 loop spans 14 amino acids. V gave up 3 bases and J gave up 5 bases; unmatched junction bases: 4. The CDR3 DNA follows: TGTGCCAGCAGTGACACTAGCGGATTAGATACGCAGTATTTT. Protein product: CASSDTSGLDTQYF.

The rearrangement links TRBV5-1 to TRBJ2-3; 9 bases are shared with TRBD1. This CDR3 has 17 residues. Trimming at V came to 0 bases and at J to 0 bases, leaving 5 bases not matched to a gene. Germline lookup yields CDR1 SGHRS and CDR2 YFSETQ. The CDR3 is CASSLDPQGASTDTQYF. CDR3 nucleotides: TGCGCCAGCAGCTTGGACCCACAGGGGGCGAGCACAGATACGCAGTATTTT. Combining the CDR3 with reference TRBV5-1 and TRBJ2-3 gives the whole variable domain KAGVTQTPRYLIKTRGQQVTLSCSPISGHRSVSWYQQTPGQGLQFLFEYFSETQRNKGNFPGRFSGRQFSNSRSEMNVSTLELGDSALYLCASSLDPQGASTDTQYFGPGTRLTVL.

This chain uses TRBV4-1 with TRBJ1-1; 7 bases map to TRBD1. The CDR3 consists of 13 residues. Per germline, CDR1 MGHRA and CDR2 YSYEKL. V shed 3 bases and J 7 bases; nucleotides not matched to a gene: 5. The chain's CDR3 is CASSHVGDSEAFF. DNA for the CDR3: TGCGCCAGCAGCCATGTCGGGGACAGTGAAGCTTTCTTT.

On this clonotype: Its ends do not fully match the called genes, so a read error is possible. The chain carries TRBV4-1 and TRBJ1-4; TRBD1 aligns across 7 bases. CDR1 and CDR2 (germline): MGHRA, YSYEKL. The CDR3 has 16 amino acids. In DNA form, the CDR3 reads TGCGCCAGCAGCCAAAGGCCCAGGGGGGCAGGCGGGATCTTGGTATTT. The encoded protein is CASSQRPRGAGGILVF.

The chain links TRBV7-9 to TRBJ2-7, with D unclear. There are 14 residues in the CDR3. Per the germline V gene, CDR1 is SEHNR and CDR2 is FQNEAQ (reference sequence). V was shortened by 5 bases and J by 1 base, with 12 bases between the two germline ends. The CDR3 DNA sequence: TGTGCCAGCAGCATACCGGGTCCGTCCTACGAGCAGTACTTC. Translating it yields CASSIPGPSYEQYF.

This clonotype has a handful of counts. The CDR3 is CASSDRVAGVNEQFF. The DNA for the CDR3 is TGTGCCAGCAGTGACAGGGTAGCGGGGGTCAATGAGCAGTTCTTC. The genes are TRBV6-4 and TRBJ2-1; 9 nucleotides match TRBD2. J was trimmed by 6 bases and V by 2 bases; bases with no gene match: 5. The CDR3 has 15 residues. The germline V gene has CDR1 MRHNA and CDR2 SNTAGT.

This chain joins TRBV3-1 and TRBJ2-3; no firm D call. From germline, CDR1 is LGHDT and CDR2 YNNKEL (reference sequence). This CDR3 has 15 amino acids. V was pared by 0 bases and J by 6 bases, with 13 bases between. The CDR3 DNA reads TGTGCCAGCAGCCAAGAGGGGTCCAGCGTCGATACGCAGTATTTT. Amino acids: CASSQEGSSVDTQYF.

This clonotype was detected only once. A much larger clone is a single base away; this may be a read error. The V and J genes are TRBV7-9 and TRBJ2-5, with a weak D call TRBD1 (6 bases). Per the germline V gene, CDR1 is SEHNR and CDR2 is FQNEAQ (reference sequence). The CDR3 length is 14 residues. In DNA, the CDR3 is TGTGCCAGCAGCACACAGGGTAGTCAAGAGACCCACTACTTC. This encodes CASSTQGSQETHYF.

This clonotype has a handful of counts. This chain joins TRBV3-1 and TRBJ2-3; TRBD2 might be the D (6 bases). Germline V gene lookup returns CDR1 LGHDT and CDR2 YNNKEL (reference sequence). The V end was cut by 3 bases, the J end by 1 base, with 8 bases between. The CDR3 runs 14 residues. This CDR3 reads CASSHGEGTDTQYF. In DNA form, the CDR3 reads TGTGCCAGCAGCCATGGGGAGGGCACAGATACGCAGTATTTT.

This clonotype was detected ten times or more. V gene TRBV4-2 combines with J gene TRBJ2-7; D is perhaps TRBD1 (5 bases). CDR3 length: 13 residues. Germline V gene sequence: CDR1 LGHNA, CDR2 YNFKEQ. The V end was cut by 0 bases, the J end by 3 bases, with 6 bases between. CDR3 in DNA: TGTGCCAGCAGCCAAGATCAGGGCTACGAGCAGTACTTC. The encoded protein is CASSQDQGYEQYF.

The chain combines TRBV7-9 with TRBJ1-1; D possibly corresponds to TRBD1 (5 bases). V lost 2 bases and J 1 base, leaving 8 bases between the germline ends. The length of the CDR3 is 14 residues. Germline assignment: CDR1 SEHNR and CDR2 FQNEAQ (reference sequence). CDR3: CASSLWGENTEAFF. CDR3 nucleotides: TGTGCCAGCAGCTTATGGGGGGAGAACACTGAAGCTTTCTTT.

The rearrangement links TRBV27 to TRBJ2-1; 9 bases align to TRBD2. The CDR3 covers 18 residues. J lost 4 bases, V lost 1 base, and 11 bases had no gene match. Germline-derived CDR1 and CDR2 are MNHEY and SMNVEV (reference sequence). The CDR3 reads CASSLYARTSARYNEQFF. As DNA, the CDR3 is TGTGCCAGCAGTTTATACGCAAGGACTAGCGCGCGGTACAATGAGCAGTTCTTC.

This chain joins TRBV14 and TRBJ1-1; D is unresolved. Germline V gene data show CDR1 as SGHDN and CDR2 as FVKESK. Trimming took 2 bases from V and 5 from J, leaving 9 bases between them. This CDR3 comprises 13 residues. The CDR3 loop reads CASSQPPGTEAFF. The DNA of the CDR3 is TGTGCCAGCAGCCAACCCCCCGGGACTGAAGCTTTCTTT.

The chain links TRBV13 to TRBJ2-7, with D possibly TRBD2 on 6 matching bases. Between the trimmed V and J ends, which lost 5 bases and 2 bases, there was a span of 13 bases. CDR3 length: 14 amino acids. Germline CDR1 is PRHDT and CDR2 is FYEKMQ (reference sequence). Here the CDR3 reads CASSRRGGTYEQYF. The CDR3 nucleotides are TGTGCCAGCAGCCGCCGGGGCGGGACCTACGAGCAGTACTTC.

This clonotype is a singleton in its sample. V usage is TRBV6-5 and J usage is TRBJ2-2; no reliable D call. Germline V gives CDR1 MNHEY, CDR2 SVGAGI. The CDR3 sequence is 14 residues long. V was cut by 0 bases and J by 6 bases, with 8 bases left in between. The CDR3 loop is CASSYSSESGELFF. CDR3 in DNA: TGTGCCAGCAGTTACTCGAGTGAGTCCGGGGAGCTGTTTTTT.

Many counts were recorded for this clonotype. The gene calls are TRBV5-1 and TRBJ2-2, with 11 bases identical to TRBD2. The CDR3 contains 18 residues. V lost 2 bases, J lost 5 bases, and 11 bases stayed unmatched. Germline V gene data show CDR1 as SGHRS and CDR2 as YFSETQ. CDR3 amino acids: CASSLNSGTSGGTGELFF. The CDR3 DNA reads as TGCGCCAGCAGCTTAAACTCCGGGACTAGCGGAGGAACCGGGGAGCTGTTTTTT.

This clonotype turned up a few times. Its ends do not fully match the called genes, so a read error is possible. The rearrangement joins TRBV20-1 to TRBJ2-1; 8 nucleotides agree with TRBD2. Germline CDR1 and CDR2: DFQATT and SNEGSKA (reference sequence). This CDR3 region has 16 residues. For the CDR3, the DNA is TGCTGTGCTAGAGATATAAGCGGGAGAACCTACAATGAGCAGTTCTTC. This sequence encodes CCARDISGRTYNEQFF.

V gene TRBV9 combines with J gene TRBJ1-1; TRBD1 might be the D (5 bases). The CDR3 totals 14 residues. Germline CDR1 is SGDLS and CDR2 is YYNGEE. Between the trimmed V and J ends, which lost 1 base and 5 bases, there was a span of 12 bases. The chain's CDR3 is CASSVWREGTEAFF. In nucleotides, the CDR3 is TGTGCCAGCAGCGTATGGAGGGAGGGGACTGAAGCTTTCTTT.